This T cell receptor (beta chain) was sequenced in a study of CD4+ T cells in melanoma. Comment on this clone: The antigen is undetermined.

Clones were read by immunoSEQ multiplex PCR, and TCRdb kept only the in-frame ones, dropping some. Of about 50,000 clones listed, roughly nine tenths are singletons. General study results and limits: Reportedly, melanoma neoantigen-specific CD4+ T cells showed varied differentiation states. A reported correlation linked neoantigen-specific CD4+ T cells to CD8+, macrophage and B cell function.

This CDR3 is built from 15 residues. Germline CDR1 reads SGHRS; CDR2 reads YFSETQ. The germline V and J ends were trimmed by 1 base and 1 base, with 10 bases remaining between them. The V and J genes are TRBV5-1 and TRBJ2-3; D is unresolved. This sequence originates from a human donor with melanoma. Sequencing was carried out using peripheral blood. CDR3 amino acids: CASSLTGYRTDTQYF. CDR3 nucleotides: TGCGCCAGCAGCTTGACGGGTTATCGCACAGATACGCAGTATTTT.